This is a list of T cell receptor beta chains from one sample in a study of shared clonotypes between healthy human individuals. Sequencing used immunoSEQ multiplex PCR; TCRdb keeps in-frame clones, though not all of them. The table lists some 2,100,000 clones, around 95% of them singletons. Sample: naive CD4+ T cells sorted from blood. The receptors come from a man between 18 and 35 years old in good health. Each CDR3 is given without its conserved first and last residue. Fields, in order: D gene, J gene, V gene, CDR3 protein. D genes are given only for firm matches.

- | TRBJ1-4 | TRBV5-1 | ASSLGPPNEKLF
TRBD1 | TRBJ2-2 | TRBV7-3 | ASSDPGQGNTGELF
TRBD2 | TRBJ2-3 | TRBV30 | AWSVQRTSGGAYTQY
- | TRBJ2-1 | TRBV15 | ATSRDLGSGEQF
- | TRBJ2-2 | TRBV27 | ASSLIPSLGVFTNTGELF
- | TRBJ2-7 | TRBV2 | ASRFRDISSYEQY
TRBD1 | TRBJ2-3 | TRBV6-1 | ASSEALGTATDTQY
- | TRBJ1-5 | TRBV6-5 | ASSQTPDQPQH
- | TRBJ2-5 | TRBV29-1 | SVAVAETQY
- | TRBJ2-7 | TRBV6-6 | ASSGVGQGEQY
- | TRBJ1-3 | TRBV11-2 | ASSLDLPAGVKRNTIY
TRBD2 | TRBJ2-3 | TRBV11-2 | ASSLARLAGGPDTQY
- | TRBJ2-2 | TRBV2 | ASIERAGGELF
- | TRBJ2-7 | TRBV9 | ASSVGGKDEQY
- | TRBJ2-7 | TRBV19 | ASSLPDSEQY
TRBD1 | TRBJ2-3 | TRBV7-2 | ASSLDRGFTDTQY
TRBD1 | TRBJ1-2 | TRBV29-1 | SVDRDYGYT
- | TRBJ2-7 | TRBV10-3 | AISDRRGAYEQY
- | TRBJ1-3 | TRBV6-5 | ASSAEGFSGNTIY
- | TRBJ2-2 | TRBV5-4 | ASSGNTGELF
- | TRBJ2-7 | TRBV11-2 | ASSSGQSYEQY
TRBD2 | TRBJ2-7 | TRBV6-5 | ASSYAGGSYEQY
- | TRBJ2-7 | TRBV19 | ASSLRHTTFEQY